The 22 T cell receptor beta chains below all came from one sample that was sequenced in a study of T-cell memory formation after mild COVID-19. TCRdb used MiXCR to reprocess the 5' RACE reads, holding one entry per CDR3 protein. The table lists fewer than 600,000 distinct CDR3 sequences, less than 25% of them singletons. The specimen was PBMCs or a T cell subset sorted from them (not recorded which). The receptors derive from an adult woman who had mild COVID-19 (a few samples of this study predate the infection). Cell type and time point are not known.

CDR3 protein: CASSQWRDRGADGYTF. Here the CDR3 DNA reads TGTGCCAGCAGTCAATGGCGGGACAGGGGTGCGGATGGCTACACCTTC. V and J are TRBV7-6 and TRBJ1-2, with 10 bases matching TRBD1. The CDR3 totals 16 residues. Germline V gene sequence: CDR1 SGHVS, CDR2 FNYEAQ. Trimming cost V 6 bases and J 6 bases; bases outside gene matches: 13.

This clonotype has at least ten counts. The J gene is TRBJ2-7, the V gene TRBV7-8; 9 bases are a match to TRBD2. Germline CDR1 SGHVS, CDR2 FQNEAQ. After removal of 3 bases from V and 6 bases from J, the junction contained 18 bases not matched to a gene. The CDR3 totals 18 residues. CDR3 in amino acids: CASSFSSRRGGSSSEQYF. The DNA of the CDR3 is TGTGCCAGCAGCTTTAGTTCGAGGCGGGGGGGTTCATCTAGCGAGCAGTACTTC.

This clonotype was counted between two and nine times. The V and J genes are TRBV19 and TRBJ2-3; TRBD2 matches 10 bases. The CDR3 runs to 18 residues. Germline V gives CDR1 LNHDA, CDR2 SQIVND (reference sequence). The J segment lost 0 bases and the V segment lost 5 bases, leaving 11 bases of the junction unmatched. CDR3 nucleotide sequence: TGTGCCAGTAGTCTGTTACTAGCGGGAATCCCGAGCACAGATACGCAGTATTTT. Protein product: CASSLLLAGIPSTDTQYF.

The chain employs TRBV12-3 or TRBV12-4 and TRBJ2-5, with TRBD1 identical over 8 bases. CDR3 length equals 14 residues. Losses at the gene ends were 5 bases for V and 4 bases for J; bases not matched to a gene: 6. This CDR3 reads CASSVRQGSETQYF. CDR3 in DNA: TGTGCCAGCAGTGTGAGACAGGGGTCAGAGACCCAGTACTTC.

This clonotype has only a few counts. The DNA of the CDR3 is TGTGCCAGCGCCACCCCCAGGGGAGCCTACAATGAGCAGTTCTTC. This codes for CASATPRGAYNEQFF. V usage is TRBV2 and J usage is TRBJ2-1; a weak D match, TRBD1 (6 bases). V was cut by 8 bases and J by 2 bases, with 16 bases left in between. The CDR3 runs 15 residues. From germline, CDR1 is SNHLY and CDR2 FYNNEI.

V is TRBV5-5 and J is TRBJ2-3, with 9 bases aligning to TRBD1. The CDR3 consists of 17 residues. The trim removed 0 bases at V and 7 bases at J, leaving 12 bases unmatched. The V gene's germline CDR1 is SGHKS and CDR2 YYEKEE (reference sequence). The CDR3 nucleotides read TGTGCCAGCAGCTTGGGGGTCCTCGGGACAGGGAGAAATACGCAGTATTTT. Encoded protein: CASSLGVLGTGRNTQYF.

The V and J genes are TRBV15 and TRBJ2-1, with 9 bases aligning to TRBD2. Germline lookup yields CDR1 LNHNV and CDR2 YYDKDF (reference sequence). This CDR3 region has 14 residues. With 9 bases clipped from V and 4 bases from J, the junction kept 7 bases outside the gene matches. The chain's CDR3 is CATTLAGPYNEQFF. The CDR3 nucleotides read TGTGCCACTACGCTAGCGGGACCATACAATGAGCAGTTCTTC.

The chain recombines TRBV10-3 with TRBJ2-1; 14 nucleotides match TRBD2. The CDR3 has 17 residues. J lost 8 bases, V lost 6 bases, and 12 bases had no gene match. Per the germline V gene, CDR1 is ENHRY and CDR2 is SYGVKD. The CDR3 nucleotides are TGTGCCATCAGGACTGGGACCGGACTAGCGGGAGGCGATGAGCAGTTCTTC. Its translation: CAIRTGTGLAGGDEQFF.

The CDR3 bases are TGTGCCAGCAGCCAAGTAAGGACAGGCCCAGGAGAAAAACTGTTTTTT. Translating it yields CASSQVRTGPGEKLFF. This chain joins TRBV4-2 and TRBJ1-4, with 7 bases that match TRBD1. This CDR3 contains 16 residues. The germline CDR1 and CDR2 sequences are LGHNA and YNFKEQ. Losses at the gene ends were 1 base for V and 8 bases for J; bases not matched to a gene: 10.

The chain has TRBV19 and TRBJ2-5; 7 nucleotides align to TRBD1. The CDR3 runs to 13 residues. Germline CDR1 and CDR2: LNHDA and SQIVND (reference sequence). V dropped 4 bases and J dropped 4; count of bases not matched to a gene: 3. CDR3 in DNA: TGTGCCAGTAGTACGGACAGGCCAGAGACCCAGTACTTC. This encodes CASSTDRPETQYF.

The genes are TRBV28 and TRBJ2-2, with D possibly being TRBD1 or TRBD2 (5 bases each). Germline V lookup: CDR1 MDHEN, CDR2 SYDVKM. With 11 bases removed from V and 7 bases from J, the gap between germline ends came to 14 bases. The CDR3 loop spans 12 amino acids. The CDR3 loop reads CASGLGDGELFF. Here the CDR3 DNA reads TGTGCCTCGGGGCTAGGGGACGGGGAGCTGTTTTTT.

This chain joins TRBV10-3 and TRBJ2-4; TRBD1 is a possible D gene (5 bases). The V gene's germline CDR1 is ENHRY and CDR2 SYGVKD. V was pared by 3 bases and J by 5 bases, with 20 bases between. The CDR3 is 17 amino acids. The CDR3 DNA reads TGTGCCATCAGTGAAGGGGCAGGGAAACAGAAAGAAAACATTCAGTACTTC. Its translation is CAISEGAGKQKENIQYF.

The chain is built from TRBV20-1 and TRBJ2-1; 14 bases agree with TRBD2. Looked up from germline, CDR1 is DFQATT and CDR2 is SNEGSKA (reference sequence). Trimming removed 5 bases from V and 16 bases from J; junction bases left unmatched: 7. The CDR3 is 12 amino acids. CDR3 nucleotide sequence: TGCAGTGCTGTCGGGACTAGCGGGGGACCATTCTTC. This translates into CSAVGTSGGPFF.

CDR3 sequence: CASSEQRGSQETQYF. The CDR3 coding sequence is TGTGCCAGCAGTGAACAGCGGGGGAGCCAAGAGACCCAGTACTTC. V gene TRBV2 combines with J gene TRBJ2-5; 8 positions agree with TRBD2. CDR3 size: 15 residues. From germline, CDR1 is SNHLY and CDR2 FYNNEI. V lost 2 bases and J lost 1; bases outside the gene matches: 3. Variable domain in full (rest from reference TRBV2 and TRBJ2-5): EPEVTQTPSHQVTQMGQEVILRCVPISNHLYFYWYRQILGQKVEFLVSFYNNEISEKSEIFDDQFSVERPDGSNFTLKIRSTKLEDSAMYFCASSEQRGSQETQYFGPGTRLLVL.

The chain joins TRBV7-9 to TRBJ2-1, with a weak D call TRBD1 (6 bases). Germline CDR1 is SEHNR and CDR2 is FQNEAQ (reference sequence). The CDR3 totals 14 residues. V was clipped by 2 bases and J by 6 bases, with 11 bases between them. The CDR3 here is CASSLQGKANEQFF. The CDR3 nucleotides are TGTGCCAGCAGCTTACAGGGGAAGGCCAATGAGCAGTTCTTC.

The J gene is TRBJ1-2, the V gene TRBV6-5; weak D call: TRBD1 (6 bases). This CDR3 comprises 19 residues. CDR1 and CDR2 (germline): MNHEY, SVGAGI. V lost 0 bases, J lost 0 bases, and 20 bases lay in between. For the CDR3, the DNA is TGTGCCAGCAGTTACTCGATGGGGGCGCGGGTTGACCCTAACTATGGCTACACCTTC. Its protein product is CASSYSMGARVDPNYGYTF.

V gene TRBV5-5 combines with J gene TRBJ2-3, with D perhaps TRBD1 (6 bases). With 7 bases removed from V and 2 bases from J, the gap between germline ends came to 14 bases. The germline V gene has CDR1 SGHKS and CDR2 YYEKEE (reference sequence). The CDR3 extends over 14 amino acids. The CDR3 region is CASHGGHNTDTQYF. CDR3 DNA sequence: TGTGCCAGCCATGGGGGACACAACACAGATACGCAGTATTTT.

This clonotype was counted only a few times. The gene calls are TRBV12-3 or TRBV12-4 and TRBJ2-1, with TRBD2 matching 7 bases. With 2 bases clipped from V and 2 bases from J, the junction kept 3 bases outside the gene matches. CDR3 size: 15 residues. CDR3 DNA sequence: TGTGCCAGCAGTTTACAGGGACTAACCTACAATGAGCAGTTCTTC. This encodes CASSLQGLTYNEQFF.

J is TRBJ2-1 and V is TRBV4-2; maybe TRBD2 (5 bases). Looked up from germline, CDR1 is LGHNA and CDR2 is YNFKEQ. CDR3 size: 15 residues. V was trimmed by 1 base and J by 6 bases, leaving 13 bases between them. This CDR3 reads CASSQVSTAGNEQFF. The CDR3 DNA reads TGTGCCAGCAGCCAAGTCTCCACGGCGGGCAATGAGCAGTTCTTC.

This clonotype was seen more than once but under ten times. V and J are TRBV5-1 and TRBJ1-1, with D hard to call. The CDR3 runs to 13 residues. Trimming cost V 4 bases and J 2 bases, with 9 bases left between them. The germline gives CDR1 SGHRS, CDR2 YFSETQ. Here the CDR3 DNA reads TGCGCCAGCAGCCAACAATTAAACACTGAAGCTTTCTTT. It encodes CASSQQLNTEAFF.

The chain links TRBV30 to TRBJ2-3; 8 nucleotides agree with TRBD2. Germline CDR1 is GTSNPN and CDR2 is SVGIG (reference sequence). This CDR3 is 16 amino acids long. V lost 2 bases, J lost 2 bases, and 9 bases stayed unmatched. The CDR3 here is CAWSPGGGSPTDTQYF. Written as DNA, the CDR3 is TGTGCCTGGAGTCCCGGGGGGGGATCTCCCACAGATACGCAGTATTTT.

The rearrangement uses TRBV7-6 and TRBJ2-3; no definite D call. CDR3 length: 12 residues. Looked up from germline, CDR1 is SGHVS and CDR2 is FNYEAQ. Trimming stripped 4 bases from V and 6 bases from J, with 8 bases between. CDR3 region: CASSSSWDTQYF. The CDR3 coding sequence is TGTGCCAGCAGCTCCTCTTGGGATACGCAGTATTTT.